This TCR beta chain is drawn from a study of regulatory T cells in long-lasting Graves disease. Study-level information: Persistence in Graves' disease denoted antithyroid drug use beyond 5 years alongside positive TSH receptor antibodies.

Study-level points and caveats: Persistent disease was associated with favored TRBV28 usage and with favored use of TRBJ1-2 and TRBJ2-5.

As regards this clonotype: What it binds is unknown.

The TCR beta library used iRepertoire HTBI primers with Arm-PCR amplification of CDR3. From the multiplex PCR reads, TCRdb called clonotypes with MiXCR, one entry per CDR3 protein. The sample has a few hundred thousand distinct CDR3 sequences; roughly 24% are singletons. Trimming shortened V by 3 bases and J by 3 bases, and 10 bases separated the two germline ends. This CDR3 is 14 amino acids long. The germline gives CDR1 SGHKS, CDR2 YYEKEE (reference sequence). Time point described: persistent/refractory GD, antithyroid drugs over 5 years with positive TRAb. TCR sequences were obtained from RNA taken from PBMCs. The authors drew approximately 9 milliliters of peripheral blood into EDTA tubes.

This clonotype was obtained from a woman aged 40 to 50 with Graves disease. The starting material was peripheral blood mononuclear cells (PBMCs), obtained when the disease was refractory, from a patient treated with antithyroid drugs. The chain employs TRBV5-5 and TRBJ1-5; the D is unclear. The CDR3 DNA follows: TGTGCCAGCAGCTCGGGCCCCGTCAATCAGCCCCAGCATTTT. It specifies CASSSGPVNQPQHF.